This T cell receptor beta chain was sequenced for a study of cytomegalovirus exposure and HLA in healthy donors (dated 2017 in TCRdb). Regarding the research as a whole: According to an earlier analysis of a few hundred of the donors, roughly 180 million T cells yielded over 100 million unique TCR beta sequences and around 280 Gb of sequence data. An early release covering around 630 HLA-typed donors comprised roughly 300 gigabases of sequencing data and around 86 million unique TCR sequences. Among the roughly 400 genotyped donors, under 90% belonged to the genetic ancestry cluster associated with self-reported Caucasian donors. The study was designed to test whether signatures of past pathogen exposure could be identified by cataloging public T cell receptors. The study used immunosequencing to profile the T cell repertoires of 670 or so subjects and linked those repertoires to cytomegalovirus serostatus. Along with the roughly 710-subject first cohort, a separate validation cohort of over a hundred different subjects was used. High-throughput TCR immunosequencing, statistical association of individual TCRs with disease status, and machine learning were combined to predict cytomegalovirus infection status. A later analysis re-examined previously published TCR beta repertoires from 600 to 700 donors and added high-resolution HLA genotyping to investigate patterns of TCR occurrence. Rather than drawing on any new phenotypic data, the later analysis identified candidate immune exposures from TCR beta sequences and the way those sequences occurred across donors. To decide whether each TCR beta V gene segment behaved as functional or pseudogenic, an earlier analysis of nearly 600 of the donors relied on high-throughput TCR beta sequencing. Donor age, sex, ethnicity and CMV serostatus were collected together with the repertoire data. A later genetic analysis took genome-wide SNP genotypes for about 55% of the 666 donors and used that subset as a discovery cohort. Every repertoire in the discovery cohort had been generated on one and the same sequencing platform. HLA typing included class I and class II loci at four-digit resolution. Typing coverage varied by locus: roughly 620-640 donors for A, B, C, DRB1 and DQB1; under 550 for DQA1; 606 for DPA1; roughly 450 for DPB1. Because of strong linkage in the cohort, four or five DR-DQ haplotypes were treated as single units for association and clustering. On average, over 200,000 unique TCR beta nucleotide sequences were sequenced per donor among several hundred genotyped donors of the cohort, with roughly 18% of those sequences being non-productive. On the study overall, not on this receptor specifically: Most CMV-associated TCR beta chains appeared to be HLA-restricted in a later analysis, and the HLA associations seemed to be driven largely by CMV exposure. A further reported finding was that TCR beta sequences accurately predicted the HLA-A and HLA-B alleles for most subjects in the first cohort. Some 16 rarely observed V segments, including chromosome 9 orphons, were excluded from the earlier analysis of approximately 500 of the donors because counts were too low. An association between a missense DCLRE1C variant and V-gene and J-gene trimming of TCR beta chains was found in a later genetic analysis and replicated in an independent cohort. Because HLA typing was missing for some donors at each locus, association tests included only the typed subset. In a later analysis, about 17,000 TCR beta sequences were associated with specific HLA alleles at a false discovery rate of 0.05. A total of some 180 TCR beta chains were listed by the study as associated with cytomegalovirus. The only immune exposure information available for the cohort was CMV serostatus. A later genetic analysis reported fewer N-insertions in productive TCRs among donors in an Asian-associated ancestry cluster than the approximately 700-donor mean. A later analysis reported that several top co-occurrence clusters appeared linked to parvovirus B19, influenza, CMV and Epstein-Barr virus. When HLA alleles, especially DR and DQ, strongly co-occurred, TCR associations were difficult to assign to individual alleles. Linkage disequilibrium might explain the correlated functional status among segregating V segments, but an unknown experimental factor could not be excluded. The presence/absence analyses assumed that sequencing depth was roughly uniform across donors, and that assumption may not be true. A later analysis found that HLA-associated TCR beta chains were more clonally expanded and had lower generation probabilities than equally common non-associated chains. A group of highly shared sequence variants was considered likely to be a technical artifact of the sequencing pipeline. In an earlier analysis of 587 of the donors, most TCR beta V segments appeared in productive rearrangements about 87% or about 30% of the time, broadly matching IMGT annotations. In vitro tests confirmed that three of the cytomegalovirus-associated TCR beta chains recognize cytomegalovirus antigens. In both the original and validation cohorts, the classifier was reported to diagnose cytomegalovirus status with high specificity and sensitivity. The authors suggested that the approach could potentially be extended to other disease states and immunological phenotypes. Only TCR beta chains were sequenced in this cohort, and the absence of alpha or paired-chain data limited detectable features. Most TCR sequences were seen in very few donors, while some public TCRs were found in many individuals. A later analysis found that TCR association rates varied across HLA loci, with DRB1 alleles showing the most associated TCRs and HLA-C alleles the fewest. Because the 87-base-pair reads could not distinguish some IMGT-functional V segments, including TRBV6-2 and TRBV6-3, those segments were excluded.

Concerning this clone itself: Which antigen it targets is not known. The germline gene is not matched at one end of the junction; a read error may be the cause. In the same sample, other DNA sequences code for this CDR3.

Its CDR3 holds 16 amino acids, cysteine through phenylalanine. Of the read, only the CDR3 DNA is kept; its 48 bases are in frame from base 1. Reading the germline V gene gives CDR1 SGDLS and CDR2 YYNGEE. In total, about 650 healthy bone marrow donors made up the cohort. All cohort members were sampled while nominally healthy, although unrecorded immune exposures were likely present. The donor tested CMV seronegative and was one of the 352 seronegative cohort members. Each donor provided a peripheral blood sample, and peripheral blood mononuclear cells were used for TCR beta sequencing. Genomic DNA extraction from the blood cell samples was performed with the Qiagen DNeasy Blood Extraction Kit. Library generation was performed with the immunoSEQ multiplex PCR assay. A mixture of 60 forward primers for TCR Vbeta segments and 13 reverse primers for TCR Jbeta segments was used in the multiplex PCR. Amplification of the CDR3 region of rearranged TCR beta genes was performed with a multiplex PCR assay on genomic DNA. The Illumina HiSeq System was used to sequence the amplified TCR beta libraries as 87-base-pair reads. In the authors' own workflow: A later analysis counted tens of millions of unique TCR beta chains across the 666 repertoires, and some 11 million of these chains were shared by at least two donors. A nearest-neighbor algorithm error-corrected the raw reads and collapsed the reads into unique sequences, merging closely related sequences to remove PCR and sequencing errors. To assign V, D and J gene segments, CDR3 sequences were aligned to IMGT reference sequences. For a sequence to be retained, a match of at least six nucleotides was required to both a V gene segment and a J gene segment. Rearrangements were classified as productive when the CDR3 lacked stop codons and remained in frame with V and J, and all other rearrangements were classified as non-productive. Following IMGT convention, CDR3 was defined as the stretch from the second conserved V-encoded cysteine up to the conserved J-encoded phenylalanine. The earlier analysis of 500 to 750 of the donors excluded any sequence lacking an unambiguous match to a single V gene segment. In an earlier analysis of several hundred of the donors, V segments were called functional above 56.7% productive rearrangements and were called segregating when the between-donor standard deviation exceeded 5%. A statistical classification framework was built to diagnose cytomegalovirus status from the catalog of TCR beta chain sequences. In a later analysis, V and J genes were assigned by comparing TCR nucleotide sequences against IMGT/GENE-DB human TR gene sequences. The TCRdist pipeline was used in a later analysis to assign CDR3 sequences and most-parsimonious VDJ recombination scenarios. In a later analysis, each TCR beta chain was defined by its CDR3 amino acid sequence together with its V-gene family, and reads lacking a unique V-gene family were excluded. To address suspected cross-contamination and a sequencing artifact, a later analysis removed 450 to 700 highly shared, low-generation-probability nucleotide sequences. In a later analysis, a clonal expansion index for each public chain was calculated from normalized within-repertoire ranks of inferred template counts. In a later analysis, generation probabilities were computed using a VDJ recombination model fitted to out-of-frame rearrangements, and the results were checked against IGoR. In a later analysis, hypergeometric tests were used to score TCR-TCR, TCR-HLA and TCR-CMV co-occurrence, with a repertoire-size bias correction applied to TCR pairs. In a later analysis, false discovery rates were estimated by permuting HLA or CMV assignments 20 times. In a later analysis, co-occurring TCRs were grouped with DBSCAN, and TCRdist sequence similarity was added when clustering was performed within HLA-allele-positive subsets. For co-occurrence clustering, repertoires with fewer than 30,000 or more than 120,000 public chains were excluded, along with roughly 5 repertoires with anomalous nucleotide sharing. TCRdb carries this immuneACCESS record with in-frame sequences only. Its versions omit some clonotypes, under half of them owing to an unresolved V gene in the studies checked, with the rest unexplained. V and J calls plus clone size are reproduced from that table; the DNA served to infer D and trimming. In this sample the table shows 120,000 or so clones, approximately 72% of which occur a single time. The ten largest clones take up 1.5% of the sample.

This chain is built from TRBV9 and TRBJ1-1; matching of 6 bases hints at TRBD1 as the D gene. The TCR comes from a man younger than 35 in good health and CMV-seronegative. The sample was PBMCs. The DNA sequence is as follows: TGTGCCAGCAGCGTAGGGCCCAGGGGCGTCGGCACTGAAGCTTTTTTT. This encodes CASSVGPRGVGTEAFF.